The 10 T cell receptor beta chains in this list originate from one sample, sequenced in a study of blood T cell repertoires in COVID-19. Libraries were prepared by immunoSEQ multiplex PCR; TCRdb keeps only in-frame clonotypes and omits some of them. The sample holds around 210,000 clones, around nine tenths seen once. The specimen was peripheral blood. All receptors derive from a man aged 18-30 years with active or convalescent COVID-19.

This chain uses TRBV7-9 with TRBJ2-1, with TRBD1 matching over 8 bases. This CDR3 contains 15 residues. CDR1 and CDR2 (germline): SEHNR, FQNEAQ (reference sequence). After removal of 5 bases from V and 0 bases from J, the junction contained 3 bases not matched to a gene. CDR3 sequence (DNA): TGTGCCAGCAGCGCAACAGGGGGCTCCTACAATGAGCAGTTCTTC. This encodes CASSATGGSYNEQFF.

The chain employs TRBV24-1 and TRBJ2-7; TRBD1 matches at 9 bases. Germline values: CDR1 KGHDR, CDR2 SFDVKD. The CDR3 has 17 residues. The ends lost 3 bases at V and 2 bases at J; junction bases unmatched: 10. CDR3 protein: CATSDAAGTGRTYEQYF. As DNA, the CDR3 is TGTGCCACCAGTGATGCCGCCGGGACAGGGAGGACCTACGAGCAGTACTTC.

The CDR3 DNA follows: TGTGCCAGCAGCAAGGGACTAGCGGGACTCTCCTGGGAGCAGTTCTTC. It specifies CASSKGLAGLSWEQFF. The V call is TRBV4-2, the J call TRBJ2-1; TRBD2 matches 13 bases. Germline lookup yields CDR1 LGHNA and CDR2 YNFKEQ. The V segment lost 5 bases and the J segment 10 bases; nucleotides outside the gene matches: 11. The CDR3 spans 16 residues.

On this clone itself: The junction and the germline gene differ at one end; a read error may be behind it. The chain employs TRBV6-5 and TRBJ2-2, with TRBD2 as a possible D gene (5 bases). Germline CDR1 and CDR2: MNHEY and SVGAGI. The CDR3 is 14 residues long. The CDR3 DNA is TGTGCCAGCAGCTTTACCGGGAACCCCGGGGAGCTGTTTTTT. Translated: CASSFTGNPGELFF.

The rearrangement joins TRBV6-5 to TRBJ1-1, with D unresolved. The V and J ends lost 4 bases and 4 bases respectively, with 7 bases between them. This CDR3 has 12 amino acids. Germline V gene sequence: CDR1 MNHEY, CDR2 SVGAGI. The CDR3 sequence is CASSSAGTEAFF. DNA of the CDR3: TGTGCCAGCAGTTCAGCGGGCACTGAAGCTTTCTTT.

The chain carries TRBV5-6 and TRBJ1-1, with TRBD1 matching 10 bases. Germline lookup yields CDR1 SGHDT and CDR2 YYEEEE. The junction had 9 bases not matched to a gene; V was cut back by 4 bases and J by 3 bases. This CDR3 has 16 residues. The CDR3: CASSTRQGARDTEAFF. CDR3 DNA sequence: TGTGCCAGCAGCACCCGACAGGGGGCGAGGGACACTGAAGCTTTCTTT.

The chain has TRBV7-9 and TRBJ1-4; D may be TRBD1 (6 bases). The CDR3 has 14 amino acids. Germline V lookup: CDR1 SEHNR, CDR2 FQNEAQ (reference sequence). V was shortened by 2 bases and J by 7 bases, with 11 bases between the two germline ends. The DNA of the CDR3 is TGTGCCAGCAGCTTAAGCCAGGGGAGTGAAAAACTGTTTTTT. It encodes CASSLSQGSEKLFF.

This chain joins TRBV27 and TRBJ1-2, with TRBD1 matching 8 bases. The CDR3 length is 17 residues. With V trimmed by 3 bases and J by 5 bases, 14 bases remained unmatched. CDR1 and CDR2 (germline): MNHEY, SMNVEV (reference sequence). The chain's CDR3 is CASSLTGESFIWYGYTF. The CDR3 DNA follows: TGTGCCAGCAGTTTGACAGGGGAGTCGTTCATCTGGTATGGCTACACCTTC.

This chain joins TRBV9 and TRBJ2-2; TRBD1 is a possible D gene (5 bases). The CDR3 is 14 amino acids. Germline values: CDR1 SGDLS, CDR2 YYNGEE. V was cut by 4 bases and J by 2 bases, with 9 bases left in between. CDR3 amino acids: CASSPRGNTGELFF. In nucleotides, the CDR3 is TGTGCCAGCAGCCCTAGGGGAAACACCGGGGAGCTGTTTTTT.

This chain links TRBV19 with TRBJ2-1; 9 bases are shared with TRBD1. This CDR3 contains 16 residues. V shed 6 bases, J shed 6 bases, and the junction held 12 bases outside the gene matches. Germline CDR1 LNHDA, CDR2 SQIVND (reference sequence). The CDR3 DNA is TGTGCCAGTAGAAGTCCCGGGACAGGGTTAACCAATGAGCAGTTCTTC. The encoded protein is CASRSPGTGLTNEQFF.